A single sample is the source of the 16 T cell receptor beta chains below, sequenced in a study of graft-versus-host responses after intestinal transplantation. Libraries were prepared by immunoSEQ multiplex PCR; TCRdb keeps only in-frame clonotypes and omits some of them. The sample records about 15,000 clones, more than 25% being singletons. The sample in question was alloreactive CD4+ T cells from a mixed lymphocyte reaction culture, obtained before intestinal transplant. Subset meaning: CFSE-low proliferating T cells sorted from roughly six-day pre-transplant mixed lymphocyte reaction (GvH or HvG direction). These TCRs come from a human patient who received an intestinal transplant.

This clone is medium-sized by share. This sequence joins TRBV13 and TRBJ2-3; D is unclear. The CDR3 is made up of 14 amino acids. Germline V CDR1 and CDR2: PRHDT, FYEKMQ (reference sequence). V lost 7 bases, J lost 1 base, and 12 bases lay in between. The CDR3 sequence: CASIERAGTDTQYF. The CDR3 region has the DNA TGTGCCAGCATAGAACGGGCCGGCACAGATACGCAGTATTTT.

This chain uses TRBV5-4 with TRBJ2-5, with D unclear. Germline CDR1 reads SGHNT; CDR2 reads YYREEE (reference sequence). CDR3 length equals 13 residues. The V end was cut by 6 bases, the J end by 2 bases, with 11 bases between. CDR3 sequence reads: CASTWLDQETQYF. In DNA, the CDR3 is TGTGCCAGCACCTGGCTAGATCAAGAGACCCAGTACTTC.

This clone is medium-sized (0.01 to 0.1%) in the sample. The rearrangement joins TRBV5-1 to TRBJ2-7, with a possible D match to TRBD1 (6 bases). Looked up from germline, CDR1 is SGHRS and CDR2 is YFSETQ. V shed 1 base and J shed 1 base, with 9 bases lying between them. The CDR3 has 14 residues. CDR3 coding DNA: TGCGCCAGCAGCTTGAGCGGACAGTCCTACGAGCAGTACTTC. Its protein is CASSLSGQSYEQYF.

The gene calls are TRBV7-6 and TRBJ1-5; no firm D call. CDR3 length equals 16 residues. Deletions cut 1 base from V and 2 bases from J, with 12 bases between. CDR1 SGHVS and CDR2 FNYEAQ come from the germline V gene. DNA for the CDR3: TGTGCCAGCAGCTTAGGGTACGGGAGAGGCAATCAGCCCCAGCATTTT. Protein product: CASSLGYGRGNQPQHF.

The chain recombines TRBV2 with TRBJ2-7; the match to TRBD1 covers 10 bases. V trimming: 4 bases; J trimming: 3 bases; junction bases outside the gene matches: 3. This CDR3 has 14 residues. The germline V gene has CDR1 SNHLY and CDR2 FYNNEI. The CDR3 loop is CASSGGQGSYEQYF. Written as DNA, the CDR3 is TGTGCCAGCAGTGGGGGACAGGGGAGCTACGAGCAGTACTTC.

The rearrangement joins TRBV6-1 to TRBJ2-5, with 11 nucleotides matching TRBD2. V shed 6 bases and J 4 bases; nucleotides not matched to a gene: 7. CDR3 length equals 15 residues. The germline V gene has CDR1 MNHNS and CDR2 SASEGT. This CDR3 reads CASRVAGGHRETQYF. In nucleotides, the CDR3 is TGTGCCAGCAGAGTAGCGGGGGGGCACCGAGAGACCCAGTACTTC.

The rearrangement links TRBV5-1 to TRBJ1-3, with TRBD1 identical over 12 bases. After removal of 1 base from V and 4 bases from J, the junction contained 3 bases not matched to a gene. The CDR3 is 16 residues long. Germline V gives CDR1 SGHRS, CDR2 YFSETQ. CDR3 sequence: CASSLYGTGGGNTIYF. The DNA of the CDR3 is TGCGCCAGCAGCTTGTATGGGACAGGGGGCGGAAACACCATATATTTT.

V is TRBV7-4 and J is TRBJ2-7, with TRBD1 identical over 10 bases. CDR1 and CDR2 from the germline V gene are SGHVT and SQSDAQ. This CDR3 is 15 amino acids long. Germline trimming cut 5 bases from V and 1 base from J; bases unmatched to any gene: 5. The CDR3 is CASSQTGGASYEQYF. CDR3 in DNA: TGTGCCAGCAGCCAGACAGGGGGCGCGTCCTACGAGCAGTACTTC. Filled out from reference TRBV7-4 and TRBJ2-7, the complete variable domain reads GAGVSQSPRYKVAKRGRDVALRCDSISGHVTLYWYRQTLGQGSEVLTYSQSDAQRDKSGRPSGRFSAERPERSVSTLKIQRTEQGDSAVYLCASSQTGGASYEQYFGPGTRLTVT.

By its share, this clone is medium-sized. This chain uses TRBV7-9 with TRBJ1-3, with D perhaps TRBD1 (6 bases). CDR3 length: 15 residues. The V end was cut by 4 bases, the J end by 2 bases, with 12 bases between. From germline, CDR1 is SEHNR and CDR2 FQNEAQ (reference sequence). The CDR3 DNA sequence: TGTGCCAGCAGCTCAATCCACAGGGCTGGAAACACCATATATTTT. Its protein is CASSSIHRAGNTIYF.

This chain uses TRBV7-9 with TRBJ2-7; D may be TRBD2 (5 bases). This CDR3 spans 13 amino acids. V shed 5 bases and J shed 6 bases, with 14 bases lying between them. Looked up from germline, CDR1 is SEHNR and CDR2 is FQNEAQ (reference sequence). The CDR3 spells CASSPQAALEQYF. CDR3 sequence (DNA): TGTGCCAGCAGCCCTCAAGCGGCCCTCGAGCAGTACTTC.

This clone was counted only a few times. V and J are TRBV6-1 and TRBJ2-1; D may be TRBD2 (5 bases). The CDR3 totals 15 residues. In germline, CDR1 is MNHNS, CDR2 SASEGT. Trimming stripped 6 bases from V and 3 bases from J, with 15 bases between. The CDR3 is CASRRVEAGYNEQFF. DNA for the CDR3: TGTGCCAGCAGGAGAGTAGAGGCGGGCTACAATGAGCAGTTCTTC.

The CDR3 loop is CASSSYPGRSTEAFF. CDR3 DNA sequence: TGTGCCAGTAGTAGTTACCCAGGGCGTAGCACTGAAGCTTTCTTT. This rearrangement joins TRBV19 to TRBJ1-1; tentative D call: TRBD1 (5 bases). V was shortened by 4 bases and J by 4 bases, with 16 bases between the two germline ends. The CDR3 sequence is 15 residues long. Per the germline V gene, CDR1 is LNHDA and CDR2 is SQIVND (reference sequence).

The chain couples TRBV18 to TRBJ2-5; 8 bases map to TRBD2. CDR1 is KGHSH and CDR2 is LQKENI in the germline V gene. The CDR3 totals 15 residues. The ends lost 6 bases at V and 1 base at J; junction bases unmatched: 7. The CDR3 bases are TGTGCCAGCTCTCGAAATAGCGGGACCCAAGAGACCCAGTACTTC. Translating gives CASSRNSGTQETQYF.

The table lists this clone with a few counts. V and J are TRBV6-5 and TRBJ2-7; possible D gene TRBD1, 5 bases. Trimming took 5 bases from V and 2 from J, leaving 10 bases between them. Germline CDR1 MNHEY, CDR2 SVGAGI. The CDR3 loop spans 13 amino acids. As DNA, the CDR3 is TGTGCCAGCAGTCGACAGAACACCTACGAGCAGTACTTC. Translating gives CASSRQNTYEQYF.

The chain recombines TRBV11-2 with TRBJ2-7, with TRBD2 as a possible D gene (6 bases). V was clipped by 1 base and J by 4 bases, with 11 bases between them. This CDR3 spans 14 amino acids. Germline V gives CDR1 SGHAT, CDR2 FQNNGV. CDR3 nucleotides: TGTGCCAGCAGCTTAGTGACTAGAGTATACGAGCAGTACTTC. Translation: CASSLVTRVYEQYF.

Only a few counts were recorded for this clone. The chain uses TRBV18 and TRBJ2-7; TRBD2 matches 7 bases. The CDR3 runs 15 residues. Looked up from germline, CDR1 is KGHSH and CDR2 is LQKENI. The V gene end was trimmed by 6 bases and the J gene end by 0 bases; junction bases not matched to a gene: 8. CDR3 in amino acids: CASSQTGGRSYEQYF. Here the CDR3 DNA reads TGTGCCAGCTCTCAGACGGGAGGCCGCTCCTACGAGCAGTACTTC.